Below, one TCR beta chain is given with its context. This receptor's antigen is unknown. No qualities accompany the bases; no much larger clone lies one base away. The sample comes from a study of beta chain features in type 1 diabetes (dated by TCRdb to between 2018 and 2020). Context from the whole study: Mean age, gender distribution, total cell number and subset yield did not differ between patients and healthy donors. A total of roughly 100 million sorted cells were examined across all samples, and the number of cells per subset was strongly correlated with RNA yield. In the study, TCRB repertoires of sorted circulating CD4+ T cell subsets from recently diagnosed type 1 diabetes patients were compared with those of matched healthy donors. Naive and central memory subsets were obtained from all 30 or so donors, but regulatory and stem cell-like memory subsets were isolated from only 8 patients and roughly 8 healthy donors. Study-level results and caveats: Naive, central memory and regulatory TCRB repertoires appeared to be more similar among patients than among healthy donors. At VDJ recombination sites, type 1 diabetes patients had fewer insertions and more deleted nucleotides, which implies abnormalities in thymic rearrangement. Only small numbers of individuals were included in the HLA sub-analyses, which left unresolved whether HLA type had any influence on TCRB rearrangement. PCR might favor shorter templates, but patient and control samples were amplified and corrected together, so any skew would affect both groups equally. Because cDNA rather than genomic DNA was sequenced, highly expressing activated cells could have been over-represented, although no difference in activation and CD3 levels was found between groups. A moderate but significant shortening of TCRB CDR3 length was observed in type 1 diabetes patients in all four CD4+ subsets.

A single peripheral blood draw of about 116 mL on average was collected from each donor into heparinised tubes. Naive, central memory, regulatory and stem cell-like memory CD4+ T cells were sorted on a BD FACSAria II using a panel including CD45RO, CCR7, CD25, CD127, CD95 and CD27. Every sorted population had a purity above 95%. PBMCs were isolated right away by Lymphoprep density gradient centrifugation and were stained directly, without culture. So that batch effects would be minimized, each experiment stained and sorted samples in pairs, pairing one healthy donor with one patient. All of the isolated RNA was reverse transcribed with the High Capacity cDNA Reverse Transcription Kit, so expressed TCRB transcripts were sequenced. Naive, central memory and regulatory T cell samples underwent deep immunoSEQ sequencing, averaging approximately 3.5 million total reads per sample. Sorted cells were lysed in RLT buffer and RNA was extracted with DNase-treated RNeasy Micro or Mini kits, depending on cell number. To prevent cross-contamination, each cell subset was processed individually, whereas patient and healthy donor samples were processed jointly. The immunoSEQ multiplex PCR was used to amplify TCRB sequences from cDNA, yielding 87-bp fragments that span the CDR3 region. The amplicons were sequenced using the Illumina HiSeq platform. The original pipeline was this. Synthetic template baselines were used to correct PCR bias computationally, reads within Hamming distance 2 were collapsed, and singletons that could not be merged were discarded. Reads were aligned against IMGT so that V, D and J genes, CDR3 length and insertions or deletions at six rearrangement sites could be assigned. Within each subset, clonotype counts were normalized to sorted cell number, and only after that were true diversity and Gini coefficients computed with the tcR R package. The overlap coefficient, calculated on TCRB nucleotide sequences, was used to measure repertoire sharing. As a proxy for the pre-selection repertoire, out-of-frame TCRB sequences from naive cells were analyzed. TCRdb stores this immuneACCESS table with in-frame sequences only. Part of the clones is absent; in the studies checked, under half of the shortfall reflects unresolved V genes, and no reason is known for the rest. The V and J calls and the clone size are those of that table, but D and trimming were determined from the DNA. This sample holds about 360,000 clones; roughly 12% were observed only once. In total, the top ten clones hold about 0.018% of the sample.

CDR1 and CDR2, looked up from the germline V gene (reference sequence), are GTSNPN and SVGIG. Taken from cysteine to phenylalanine, the CDR3 has 16 residues. The kept DNA is CDR3 alone, 48 bases in frame from the first base. Relative to germline, V is 2 bases shorter and J is 0 bases shorter, with 16 bases between their ends. Here the chain combines TRBV30 and TRBJ2-5; tentative D gene TRBD2, with 6 bases matching. Sequencing was done on a sample of naive CD4+ T cells from blood. The sample's cell subset or site label, decoded: true naive CD4+ T cells. This clonotype was sampled from a man younger than 35 in good health. The CDR3 reads CAWSWVTGGYQETQYF. The nucleotide sequence reads TGTGCCTGGAGTTGGGTAACAGGAGGGTACCAAGAGACCCAGTACTTC.